This T cell receptor (beta chain) was documented in a study of CD8+CD57+ T cells in acquired aplastic anemia (dated by TCRdb to the late 2010s). About the full investigation: Extracted DNA from sorted CD4+ and CD8+ cells averaged approximately 3 ug, ranging from about 0.17 to 30 ug. For healthy donor samples, the average read count was around 9.8 million for CD4+ cells and 11 million to 14 million for CD8+ cells.

This clonotype showed up many times. The antigen it binds to is not known. One base away there is no much larger clone; base qualities are not given. Its CDR3 holds 10 amino acids, cysteine through phenylalanine. Only the CDR3 part of the read is kept: 30 bases, read in frame from the first base. The V and J ends are trimmed by 8 bases and 7 bases, leaving 8 bases between them. CDR1 is given as SNHLY and CDR2 as FYNNEI, both from the germline V gene. General study outcomes and caveats: No significant difference in CD8+ Simpson's diversity was found between patients and healthy controls (P=0.060). Approximately 31 CD8+ CDR3 sequences were found in both patients and controls but appeared to be highly expressed in patients and within the immunodominant clones of the patients.

Genomic DNA was used as template for profiling of TCR beta VDJ combinations and CDR3 sequences. An Illumina HiSeq 2000 was used for TCR repertoire sequencing. Per the authors' processing: Repertoires were assessed using TRBV/TRBJ rearrangement plots, CDR3 size and DJ length profiles, and Simpson's diversity index. The immunodominant clone was defined as the most abundant DNA sequence in deep sequencing data. CDR3 amino acid sequences were screened for sharing across subjects and compared with published repertoires and the VDJdb database. TCRdb's own reprocessing of the public reads used fastp at Q25 and MiXCR and kept productive beta chains. Every CDR3 protein is listed once, alongside the most common genes and DNA of its rows. V and J calls and clone size were set by TCRdb, not the authors. The sample yields about 210,000 distinct CDR3 sequences; roughly 35% were counted once. More than 0.95% of the sample goes to the ten largest clones.

The study deep-sequenced TCR repertoires of sorted CD4+ and CD8+ blood T cells from severe aplastic anemia patients and healthy subjects. Ficoll-Paque density gradient centrifugation was used to isolate peripheral blood mononuclear cells. CD4+ and CD8+ T cells were sorted by FACS or magnetic beads before DNA extraction. This TCR derives from a human donor in good health, serving as a control. This sequence uses TRBV2 and TRBJ1-2; the D segment could be TRBD1, given 5 matching bases. Sequences were obtained from sorted CD4+, CD8+, or CD8+CD57+ T cells (not recorded which) from PBMCs. CDR3 protein: CASGDLGYTF. The DNA sequence follows: TGTGCCAGCGGGGACCTTGGCTACACCTTC.